The present entry profiles one T cell receptor (beta chain) with its context. The record originates from a study of blood T cell repertoires in COVID-19. Overall study context: COVID-19 samples, acute and convalescent, were from the United States, Italy and Spain. T cells, B-cell-depleted T cells, or PBMCs supplied cDNA or gDNA.

Per the original data handling: Reference gene primer amplification gave estimated nucleated cell counts. Produced via immunoSEQ multiplex PCR; TCRdb's table is partial and in-frame only. For V, J and clone size, that table is used; D and trimming come from the DNA. The sample has some 220,000 clones; approximately 84% are singletons. CDR1 is SEHNR and CDR2 is FQNEAQ in the germline V gene (reference sequence). V dropped 2 bases and J dropped 1 base, with 6 bases sitting between them. This CDR3 has 15 residues. The sample comprised peripheral blood. The clonotype was recovered from a man aged 45-65 years with acute or convalescent COVID-19. The chain carries TRBV7-9 and TRBJ1-6, with a possible D match to TRBD1 (5 bases). CDR3 DNA: TGTGCCAGCAGCTTAACAGGTTCCTATAATTCACCCCTCCACTTT. Protein product: CASSLTGSYNSPLHF.